What follows are 18 T cell receptor beta chains derived from one specimen sequenced in a study of breast tumors, draining lymph nodes, adjacent tissues. TCRdb analysed the multiplex PCR reads with MiXCR anew, one entry per CDR3 protein. The table shows about 270,000 distinct CDR3 sequences, with over 25% occurring only once. Breast cancer patients provided tissue from their axillary draining lymph nodes. The sequenced sample consisted of axillary lymph node tissue. The source of these receptors is a female donor with breast cancer. Some clones in this sample may be carry-over from other donors' samples.

V is TRBV20-1 and J is TRBJ1-4; D is unclear. Germline V gives CDR1 DFQATT, CDR2 SNEGSKA (reference sequence). Trimming took off 0 bases at V and 7 bases at J, with 21 bases between the two ends. The CDR3 has 17 residues. The CDR3 loop is CSARDNGRRGECEKLFF. The CDR3 DNA is TGCAGTGCTAGAGATAACGGCAGGCGCGGAGAGTGTGAAAAACTGTTTTTT.

J is TRBJ1-1 and V is TRBV11-3; perhaps TRBD1 as D (6 bases). Trimming stripped 3 bases from V and 1 base from J, with 12 bases between. CDR1 SGHNT and CDR2 YENEEA come from the germline V gene. The CDR3 length is 15 residues. CDR3: CASSFWTVRNTEAFF. The CDR3 DNA reads as TGTGCCAGCAGCTTCTGGACAGTGAGGAACACTGAAGCTTTCTTT.

This clonotype was counted many times. The V and J genes are TRBV28 and TRBJ1-6; no definite D call. V was cut by 1 base and J by 8 bases, with 9 bases left in between. The CDR3 runs to 14 residues. Germline assignment: CDR1 MDHEN and CDR2 SYDVKM. CDR3 nucleotides: TGTGCCAGCAGTTTATCCGGGCTGTATTCACCCCTCCACTTT. It encodes CASSLSGLYSPLHF.

Worth noting for this clonotype: A read error may explain this, as a much larger clone is one base away. The genes are TRBV20-1 and TRBJ2-1; no clear D gene. This CDR3 contains 14 residues. Per the germline V gene, CDR1 is DFQATT and CDR2 is SNEGSKA (reference sequence). This CDR3 is CSARTMTGYTEQFF. The CDR3 nucleotides are TGCAGTGCTAGAACTATGACCGGCTACACTGAGCAGTTCTTC.

About this clonotype itself: A much bigger clone sits one base away, suggesting this may be a read error. This chain links TRBV19 with TRBJ2-7; D gene unclear. The CDR3 totals 13 residues. Germline CDR1 and CDR2: LNHDA and SQIVND (reference sequence). Here the CDR3 reads CASSMGVSYGQYF. As DNA, the CDR3 is TGTGCCAGTAGTATGGGCGTCTCCTACGGGCAGTACTTC.

Note on this clonotype: A read error may produce the germline difference seen at one junction end. The chain couples TRBV29-1 to TRBJ2-2; tentatively, D is TRBD1 (6 bases). Germline values: CDR1 SQVTM, CDR2 ANQGSEA. The CDR3 extends over 13 amino acids. The CDR3 is CSVEVQGTGELFF. The CDR3 DNA reads as TGCAGCGTTGAAGTGCAGGGGACCGGGGAGCTATTTTTT.

This clonotype was seen many times. The chain joins TRBV28 to TRBJ2-7; a possible D gene is TRBD1 (5 bases). This CDR3 has 13 residues. Trimming removed 2 bases at V and 5 bases at J, with 10 bases between. Germline V gene lookup returns CDR1 MDHEN and CDR2 SYDVKM. CDR3 sequence reads: CASSLTRVNEQYF. The CDR3 DNA reads TGTGCCAGCAGTTTAACCAGGGTCAACGAGCAGTACTTC.

At least ten counts were recorded for this clonotype. J is TRBJ2-1 and V is TRBV7-3; 13 positions match TRBD2. CDR1 and CDR2 (germline): SGHTA, FQGTGA. The CDR3 loop spans 18 amino acids. The J segment lost 9 bases and the V segment lost 5 bases, leaving 16 bases of the junction unmatched. The CDR3, as DNA: TGTGCCAGCAGCCAAGGACTAGCGGGAGTGGGGTCACAAGGTGAGCAGTTCTTC. Its translation is CASSQGLAGVGSQGEQFF.

This clonotype was seen many times. J is TRBJ2-7 and V is TRBV5-1, with 10 positions matching TRBD1. This CDR3 contains 14 residues. Per the germline V gene, CDR1 is SGHRS and CDR2 is YFSETQ. V dropped 4 bases and J dropped 3; count of bases not matched to a gene: 4. This CDR3 is CASSPDRGGYEQYF. The CDR3 region has the DNA TGCGCCAGCAGCCCGGACAGGGGGGGCTACGAGCAGTACTTC.

Comments on this clonotype: The CDR3 end shows no conserved phenylalanine or tryptophan, and so a read error is likely. In DNA, the CDR3 is TGTGCCAGCAGCGGTGGGCGGGAGGGCCCCTACGAGCAGTACTCC. Amino acid sequence: CASSGGREGPYEQYS. The rearrangement joins TRBV3-1 to TRBJ2-7; 9 bases match TRBD2. V lost 5 bases to trimming and J lost 2 bases; unmatched junction nucleotides: 7. The CDR3 contains 15 residues. Germline values: CDR1 LGHDT, CDR2 YNNKEL (reference sequence).

The CDR3 is CAIQGGKDEKLFF. In nucleotides, the CDR3 is TGTGCCATACAGGGGGGGAAGGATGAAAAACTGTTTTTT. This chain links TRBV10-3 with TRBJ1-4; the match to TRBD1 covers 8 bases. The CDR3 has 13 residues. The ends lost 9 bases at V and 6 bases at J; junction bases unmatched: 6. From germline, CDR1 is ENHRY and CDR2 SYGVKD.

Many counts were recorded for this clonotype. The rearrangement links TRBV5-1 to TRBJ2-7; D may be TRBD1 (5 bases). The CDR3 totals 13 residues. V was trimmed by 4 bases and J by 3 bases, leaving 11 bases between them. CDR1 is SGHRS, CDR2 YFSETQ, per germline. CDR3 bases: TGCGCCAGCAGCCCCGGACACGGCTACGAGCAGTACTTC. Its protein is CASSPGHGYEQYF. The full variable domain, with the rest looked up from reference TRBV5-1 and TRBJ2-7, is KAGVTQTPRYLIKTRGQQVTLSCSPISGHRSVSWYQQTPGQGLQFLFEYFSETQRNKGNFPGRFSGRQFSNSRSEMNVSTLELGDSALYLCASSPGHGYEQYFGPGTRLTVT.

As for this clonotype: The junction departs from germline at one end; a sequencing error may be responsible. J is TRBJ2-3 and V is TRBV29-1; D is ambiguous. The CDR3 has 11 residues. Per the germline V gene, CDR1 is SQVTM and CDR2 is ANQGSEA. This CDR3 reads CSAEILNTQHF. The CDR3 DNA reads TGCAGCGCTGAGATCCTAAATACGCAGCATTTC.

In this sample, this clonotype turned up many times. This chain joins TRBV4-2 and TRBJ2-1, with 11 positions matching TRBD2. Germline V lookup: CDR1 LGHNA, CDR2 YNFKEQ. V trimming: 3 bases; J trimming: 5 bases; junction bases outside the gene matches: 6. This CDR3 comprises 16 residues. The CDR3 sequence: CASSQVLAGDNNEQFF. As DNA, the CDR3 is TGTGCCAGCAGCCAGGTACTAGCGGGAGATAACAATGAGCAGTTCTTC.

This clonotype was counted at least ten times. V and J are TRBV10-3 and TRBJ1-6, with D maybe TRBD1 (5 bases). The V gene's germline CDR1 is ENHRY and CDR2 SYGVKD. The CDR3 runs to 14 residues. V gave up 6 bases and J gave up 10 bases, with 16 bases separating them. CDR3 sequence: CAIRGREGESPLHF. CDR3 bases: TGTGCCATCAGGGGAAGGGAAGGGGAATCACCCCTCCACTTT.

This clonotype was detected ten times or more. The rearrangement joins TRBV5-5 to TRBJ2-3; TRBD2 matches 10 bases. Germline V CDR1 and CDR2: SGHKS, YYEKEE (reference sequence). This CDR3 is built from 15 residues. After removal of 4 bases from V and 4 bases from J, the junction contained 6 bases not matched to a gene. CDR3: CASSPIAGGADTQYF. In nucleotides, the CDR3 is TGTGCCAGCAGCCCGATAGCGGGAGGCGCAGATACGCAGTATTTT.

The table lists this clonotype with many counts. The chain is built from TRBV29-1 and TRBJ2-7, with TRBD1 matching 9 bases. There are 13 residues in the CDR3. V shed 6 bases and J 2 bases; nucleotides not matched to a gene: 5. Looked up from germline, CDR1 is SQVTM and CDR2 is ANQGSEA. For the CDR3, the DNA is TGCAGCGTCACGGGACAGGGAGCCTACGAGCAGTACTTC. This encodes CSVTGQGAYEQYF.

This clonotype was seen more than once but under ten times. At one boundary the junction diverges from the germline segment, which might be a read error. The chain joins TRBV6-5 to TRBJ1-5; unclear D gene. The CDR3 spans 16 residues. Germline V gene data show CDR1 as MNHEY and CDR2 as SVGAGI. The CDR3 reads CASSHSARGNNQPQHF. CDR3 sequence (DNA): TGTGCCAGCAGTCACTCGGCGCGTGGGAACAATCAGCCCCAGCATTTT.